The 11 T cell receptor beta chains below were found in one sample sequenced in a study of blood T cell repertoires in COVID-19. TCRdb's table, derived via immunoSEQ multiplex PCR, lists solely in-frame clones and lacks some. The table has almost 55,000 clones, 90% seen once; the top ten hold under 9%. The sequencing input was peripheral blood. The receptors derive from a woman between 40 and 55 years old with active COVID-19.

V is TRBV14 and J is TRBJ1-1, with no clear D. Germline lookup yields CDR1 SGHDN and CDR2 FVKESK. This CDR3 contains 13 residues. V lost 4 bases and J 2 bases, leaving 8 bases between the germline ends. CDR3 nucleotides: TGTGCCAGCAGCCCCCAGGCTAACACTGAAGCTTTCTTT. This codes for CASSPQANTEAFF.

The CDR3 DNA follows: TGTGCCAGCAGCCACAAAGGACTAGCGGGGGGCCTAGTCAATGAGCAGTTCTTC. Residues: CASSHKGLAGGLVNEQFF. The chain has TRBV4-2 and TRBJ2-1, with 14 bases aligning to TRBD2. CDR3 length: 18 residues. The J segment lost 6 bases and the V segment lost 3 bases, leaving 10 bases of the junction unmatched. Germline V gene data show CDR1 as LGHNA and CDR2 as YNFKEQ.

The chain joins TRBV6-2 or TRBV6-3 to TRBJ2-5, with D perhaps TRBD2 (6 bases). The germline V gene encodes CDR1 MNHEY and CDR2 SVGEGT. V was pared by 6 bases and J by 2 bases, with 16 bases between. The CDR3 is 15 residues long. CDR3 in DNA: TGTGCCAGCAGCAGCCCTAGCGAGATACAAGAGACCCAGTACTTC. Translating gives CASSSPSEIQETQYF.

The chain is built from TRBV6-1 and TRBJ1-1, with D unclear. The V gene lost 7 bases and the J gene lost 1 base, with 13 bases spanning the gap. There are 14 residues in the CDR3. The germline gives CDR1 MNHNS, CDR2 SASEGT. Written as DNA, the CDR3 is TGTGCCAGCACACTAACGTCCCAGAACACTGAAGCTTTCTTT. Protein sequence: CASTLTSQNTEAFF.

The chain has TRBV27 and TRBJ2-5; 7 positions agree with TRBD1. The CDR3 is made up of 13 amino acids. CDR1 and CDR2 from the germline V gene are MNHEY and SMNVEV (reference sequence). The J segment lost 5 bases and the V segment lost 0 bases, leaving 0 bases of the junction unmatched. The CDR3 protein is CASSLSGGETQYF. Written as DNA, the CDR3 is TGTGCCAGCAGTTTATCAGGGGGCGAGACCCAGTACTTC.

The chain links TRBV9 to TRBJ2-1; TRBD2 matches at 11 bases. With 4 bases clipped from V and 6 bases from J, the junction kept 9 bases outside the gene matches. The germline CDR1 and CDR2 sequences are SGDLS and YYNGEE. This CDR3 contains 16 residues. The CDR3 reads CASSSYGLAGVNEQFF. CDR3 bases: TGTGCCAGCAGCTCCTACGGACTAGCGGGTGTCAATGAGCAGTTCTTC.

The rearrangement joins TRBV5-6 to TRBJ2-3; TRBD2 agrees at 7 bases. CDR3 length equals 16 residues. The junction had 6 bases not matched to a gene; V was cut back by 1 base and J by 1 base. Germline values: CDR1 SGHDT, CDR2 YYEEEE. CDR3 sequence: CASSLSGTYGTDTQYF. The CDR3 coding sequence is TGTGCCAGCAGCTTGAGCGGGACGTACGGCACAGATACGCAGTATTTT.

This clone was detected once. CDR3 in amino acids: CASSLGGYGNTIYF. DNA of the CDR3: TGTGCCAGCAGCTTAGGAGGGTATGGAAACACCATATATTTT. The V and J genes are TRBV7-9 and TRBJ1-3, with no clear D. Per germline, CDR1 SEHNR and CDR2 FQNEAQ (reference sequence). V dropped 1 base and J dropped 3 bases, with 7 bases sitting between them. CDR3 size: 14 residues.

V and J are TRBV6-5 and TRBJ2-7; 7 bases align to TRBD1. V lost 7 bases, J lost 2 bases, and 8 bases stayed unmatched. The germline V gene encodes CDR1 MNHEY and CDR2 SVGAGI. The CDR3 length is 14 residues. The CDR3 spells CASIEFGTAYEQYF. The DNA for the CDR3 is TGTGCCAGCATAGAATTTGGGACAGCCTACGAGCAGTACTTC.

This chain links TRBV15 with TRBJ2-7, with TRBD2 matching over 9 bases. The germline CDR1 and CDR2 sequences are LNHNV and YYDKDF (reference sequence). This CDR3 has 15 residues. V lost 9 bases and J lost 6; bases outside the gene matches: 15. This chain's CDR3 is CATAAWRGGTGEQYF. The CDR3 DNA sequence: TGTGCCACGGCGGCATGGCGGGGGGGAACTGGCGAGCAGTACTTC.

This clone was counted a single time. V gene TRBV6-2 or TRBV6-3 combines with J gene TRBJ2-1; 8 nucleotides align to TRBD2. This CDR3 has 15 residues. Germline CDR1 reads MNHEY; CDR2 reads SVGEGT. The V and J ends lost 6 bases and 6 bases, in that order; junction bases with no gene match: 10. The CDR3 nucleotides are TGTGCCAGCAGCCCCGCGGGGGGTTCGATCAATGAGCAGTTCTTC. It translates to CASSPAGGSINEQFF.